This T cell receptor beta chain stems from a study of blood T cell repertoires in COVID-19. Whole-study context: PBMCs, B-cell-depleted T cells, or T cells were the source of the cDNA or gDNA that made up the material.

Clones were sequenced by immunoSEQ multiplex PCR, and TCRdb holds only the in-frame ones, with some missing. The data show approximately 230,000 clones, approximately 90% seen once. Across about two dozen US areas, participants ranged in age from roughly 18 to 95 years. Recovered status in Cohort 3 required two negative PCRs, clearance, or symptom resolution. V was trimmed by 8 bases and J by 3 bases, leaving 16 bases between them. The CDR3 loop spans 14 amino acids. Germline CDR1 and CDR2: SNHLY and FYNNEI. The TCR was taken from a woman in her thirties who had recovered from COVID-19. The chain couples TRBV2 to TRBJ1-2; possible D gene TRBD1, 6 bases. Sequencing used PBMCs or T cells enriched from blood (not recorded which). CDR3: CASAREGEDYGYTF. The CDR3, as DNA: TGTGCCAGCGCCCGTGAGGGGGAAGACTATGGCTACACCTTC.